The 7 T cell receptor beta chains listed next were all sequenced from one sample in a study of T cell repertoires in cytomegalovirus infection (dated by TCRdb to 2018 to 2020). Sequencing took place on an Illumina HiSeq 1500. Using fastp trimming at Q25 and MiXCR clonotype assembly, TCRdb reanalyzed the public sequencing data and kept in-frame beta chains. When rows share a CDR3 protein, they turn into one entry using the most common DNA and genes. This sample has 600,000 to 800,000 distinct CDR3 sequences in its table, and roughly a quarter of those were observed once. The top ten constitute 8% of the sample. Specimen: CD8+ T cells from PBMCs. These receptors were obtained from a human donor in good health (CMV status not recorded). Some clones in this sample may be carry-over from other donors' samples.

The sample holds a few counts of this clonotype. V usage is TRBV20-1 and J usage is TRBJ2-5; D gene ambiguous. The CDR3 has 13 residues. Germline V lookup: CDR1 DFQATT, CDR2 SNEGSKA (reference sequence). The ends were cut back, 6 bases at V and 0 bases at J, with 11 bases in the middle. Here the CDR3 DNA reads TGCAGTGCCGAGAGTGGGTACCAAGAGACCCAGTACTTC. Amino acids: CSAESGYQETQYF.

This clonotype appeared a few times. The V gene is TRBV20-1, the J gene TRBJ1-1, with D maybe TRBD1 (5 bases). Germline lookup yields CDR1 DFQATT and CDR2 SNEGSKA (reference sequence). This CDR3 has 14 residues. Trimming took 0 bases from V and 0 from J, leaving 8 bases between them. The CDR3 loop reads CSARETGLNTEAFF. The CDR3 region has the DNA TGCAGTGCTAGAGAAACGGGACTGAACACTGAAGCTTTCTTT.

The table lists this clonotype with many counts. This chain joins TRBV20-1 and TRBJ2-1, with TRBD2 matching 9 bases. Looked up from germline, CDR1 is DFQATT and CDR2 is SNEGSKA (reference sequence). Losses at the gene ends were 0 bases for V and 7 bases for J; bases not matched to a gene: 7. The CDR3 length is 15 residues. CDR3 sequence reads: CSARDHGTSINEQFF. The CDR3 coding sequence is TGCAGTGCTAGAGATCACGGGACTAGCATTAATGAGCAGTTCTTC.

This clonotype was detected only a few times. The rearrangement joins TRBV15 to TRBJ1-2, with TRBD1 identical over 8 bases. This CDR3 contains 16 residues. J gave up 4 bases and V 0 bases, and 7 bases lay outside the gene matches. Per germline, CDR1 LNHNV and CDR2 YYDKDF (reference sequence). The CDR3 nucleotides are TGTGCCACCAGCAGAGATTCGGACAGGGTCGTCTATGGCTACACCTTC. Amino acid sequence: CATSRDSDRVVYGYTF.

The rearrangement uses TRBV7-6 and TRBJ2-5, with TRBD2 identical over 7 bases. Losses at the gene ends were 1 base for V and 5 bases for J; bases not matched to a gene: 7. Germline V CDR1 and CDR2: SGHVS, FNYEAQ. The CDR3 totals 15 residues. For the CDR3, the DNA is TGTGCCAGCAGCTTAGGGGGAGGGTCGGGTGAGACCCAGTACTTC. Translated, it gives CASSLGGGSGETQYF. Complete variable domain (other parts from reference TRBV7-6 and TRBJ2-5): GAGVSQSPRYKVTKRGQDVALRCDPISGHVSLYWYRQALGQGPEFLTYFNYEAQQDKSGLPNDRFSAERPEGSISTLTIQRTEQRDSAMYRCASSLGGGSGETQYFGPGTRLLVL.

V is TRBV11-2 and J is TRBJ2-7; TRBD1 is a possible D gene (5 bases). Between the trimmed V and J ends, which lost 0 bases and 3 bases, there was a span of 9 bases. The CDR3 is 14 residues long. Looked up from germline, CDR1 is SGHAT and CDR2 is FQNNGV. The CDR3 reads CASSLDKGFYEQYF. In DNA form, the CDR3 reads TGTGCCAGCAGCTTAGATAAGGGGTTCTACGAGCAGTACTTC. Filled out from reference TRBV11-2 and TRBJ2-7, the complete variable domain reads EAGVAQSPRYKIIEKRQSVAFWCNPISGHATLYWYQQILGQGPKLLIQFQNNGVVDDSQLPKDRFSAERLKGVDSTLKIQPAKLEDSAVYLCASSLDKGFYEQYFGPGTRLTVT.

This clonotype was seen more than once but under ten times. J is TRBJ2-1 and V is TRBV6-1; D is perhaps TRBD1 (6 bases). Trimming cost V 0 bases and J 8 bases, with 17 bases left between them. The germline V gene has CDR1 MNHNS and CDR2 SASEGT. The CDR3 length is 16 residues. In DNA form, the CDR3 reads TGTGCCAGCAGTGAAGCCCCCTTGGGGGCCGGGGATGAGCAGTTCTTC. It specifies CASSEAPLGAGDEQFF.